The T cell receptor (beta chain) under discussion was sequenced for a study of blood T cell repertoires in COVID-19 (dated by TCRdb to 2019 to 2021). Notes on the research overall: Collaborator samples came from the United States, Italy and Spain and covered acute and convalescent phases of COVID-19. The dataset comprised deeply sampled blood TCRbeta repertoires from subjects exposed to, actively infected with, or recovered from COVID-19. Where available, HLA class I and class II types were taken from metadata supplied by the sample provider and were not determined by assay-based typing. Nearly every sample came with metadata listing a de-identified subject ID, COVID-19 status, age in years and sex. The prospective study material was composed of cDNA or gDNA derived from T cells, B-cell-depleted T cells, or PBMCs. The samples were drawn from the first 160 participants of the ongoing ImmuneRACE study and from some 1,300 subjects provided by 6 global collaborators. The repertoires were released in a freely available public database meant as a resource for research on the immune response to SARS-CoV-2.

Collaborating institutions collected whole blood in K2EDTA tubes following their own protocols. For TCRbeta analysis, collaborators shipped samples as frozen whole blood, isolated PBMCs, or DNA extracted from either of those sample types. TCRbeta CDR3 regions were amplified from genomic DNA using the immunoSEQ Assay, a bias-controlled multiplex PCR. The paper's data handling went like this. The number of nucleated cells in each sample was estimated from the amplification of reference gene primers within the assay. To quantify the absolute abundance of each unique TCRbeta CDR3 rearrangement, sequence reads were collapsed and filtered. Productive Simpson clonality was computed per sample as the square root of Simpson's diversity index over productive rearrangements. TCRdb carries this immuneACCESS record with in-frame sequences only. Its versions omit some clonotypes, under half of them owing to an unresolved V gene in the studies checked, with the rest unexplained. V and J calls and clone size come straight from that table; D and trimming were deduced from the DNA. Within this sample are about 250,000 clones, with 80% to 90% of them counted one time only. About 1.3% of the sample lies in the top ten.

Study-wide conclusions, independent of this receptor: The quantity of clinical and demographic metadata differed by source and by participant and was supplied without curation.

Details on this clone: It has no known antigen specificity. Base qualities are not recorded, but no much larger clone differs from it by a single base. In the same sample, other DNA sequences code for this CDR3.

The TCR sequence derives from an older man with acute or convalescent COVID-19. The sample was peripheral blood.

The CDR3: CASSLDSNTEAFF. The nucleotide sequence reads TGCGCCAGCAGCTTGGACAGTAACACTGAAGCTTTCTTT. The V and J segments used are TRBV5-1 and TRBJ1-1; the D gene assignment is ambiguous. Reading from cysteine to phenylalanine, the CDR3 counts 13 amino acids. The entry retains the CDR3 DNA only, 39 bases that are in frame from base 1. Between the V and J ends, shortened by 0 bases and 2 bases respectively, the junction contains 5 bases. CDR1 and CDR2 are read off the germline V gene as SGHRS and YFSETQ.